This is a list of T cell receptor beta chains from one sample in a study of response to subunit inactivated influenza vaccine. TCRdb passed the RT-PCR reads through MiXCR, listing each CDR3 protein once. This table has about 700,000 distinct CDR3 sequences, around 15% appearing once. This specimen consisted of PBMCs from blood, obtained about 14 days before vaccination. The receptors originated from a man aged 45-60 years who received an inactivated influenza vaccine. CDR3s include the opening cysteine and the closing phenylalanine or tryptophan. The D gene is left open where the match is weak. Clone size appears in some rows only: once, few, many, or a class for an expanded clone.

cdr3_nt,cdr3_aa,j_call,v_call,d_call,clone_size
TGCAGCGTGGAGGACAGCACAGATACGCAGTATTTT,CSVEDSTDTQYF,TRBJ2-3,TRBV29-1,.,many
TGTGCCAGCAGACCCGAGGCGACTTTGGCGGGCAATGAGCAGTTCTTC,CASRPEATLAGNEQFF,TRBJ2-1,TRBV6-1,.,few
TGTGCCACCAGGTCGGGCAGGTCCTACAATGAGCAGTTCTTC,CATRSGRSYNEQFF,TRBJ2-1,TRBV24-1,.,.
TGTGCCAGCAGCTTCATGCAGCGGACCTACGAGCAGTATTTC,CASSFMQRTYEQYF,TRBJ2-7,TRBV6-2/TRBV6-3,.,.
TGCAGTGCTAGGAGGGACCAAGAAAAACTGTTTTTT,CSARRDQEKLFF,TRBJ1-4,TRBV20-1,.,few
TGTGCCAGCAGCTTAGGGACTGAGACCGGGGAGCTGTTTTTT,CASSLGTETGELFF,TRBJ2-2,TRBV11-2,.,few
TGCGCCAGCAGTTTTCAGACTAGCATGAATGAGCAGTTCTTC,CASSFQTSMNEQFF,TRBJ2-1,TRBV5-1,TRBD2,.
TGTGCCAGCAGACATAAGGATCTCCGGGCAGGGGAAAAACTGTTTTTT,CASRHKDLRAGEKLFF,TRBJ1-4,TRBV11-2,.,few
TGTGCCAGCTCACCCCGGGGGGGCCGTGTCACAGATACGCAGTATTTT,CASSPRGGRVTDTQYF,TRBJ2-3,TRBV18,TRBD2,few
TGTGCCAGCAGCTCCGACCCCGGACTATCCCGAGACGGAATGAACACCGGGGAGCTGTTTTTT,CASSSDPGLSRDGMNTGELFF,TRBJ2-2,TRBV11-3,.,many
TGCGCCAGCACTTCACTAGCGGGGGAACCCCAAGAGACCCAGTACTTC,CASTSLAGEPQETQYF,TRBJ2-5,TRBV5-1,TRBD2,.
TGTGCCAGCAGTCCCGCCGCCGGAGGGGGAGAGAATGAAGCTTTCTTT,CASSPAAGGGENEAFF,TRBJ1-1,TRBV27,.,few
TGTGCCAGCAGACCCACAGGGACAACTAATGAAAAACTGTTTTTT,CASRPTGTTNEKLFF,TRBJ1-4,TRBV6-1,.,.
TGTGCCAGCAGTTACGGGGCGTCTAGGTCCTACAATGAGCAGTTCTTC,CASSYGASRSYNEQFF,TRBJ2-1,TRBV6-2/TRBV6-3,.,many
TGTGCCAGCAGGGACAGGGAAAATGAAAAACTGTTTTTT,CASRDRENEKLFF,TRBJ1-4,TRBV7-9,TRBD1,.
TGTGCCACCAGCACCCCGGTCGGTCTGTACGAGCAGTACTTC,CATSTPVGLYEQYF,TRBJ2-7,TRBV15,.,few
TGTGCCAGCAGTTTATTGTCCCCCCGGACTTCGCCGGAGACCCAGTACTTC,CASSLLSPRTSPETQYF,TRBJ2-5,TRBV27,.,.
TGCGCCAGCAGCCAAGCGCTAGCGGGGGGAAACAATGAGCAGTTCTTC,CASSQALAGGNNEQFF,TRBJ2-1,TRBV4-3,TRBD2,few
TGTGCCAGCAGTACCGGACTAGCCTTCAGGGACTACGAGCAGTACTTC,CASSTGLAFRDYEQYF,TRBJ2-7,TRBV27,TRBD2,few
TGTGCCAGCAGCTTGGTGACAGGGGGCTGGGAGACCCAGTACTTC,CASSLVTGGWETQYF,TRBJ2-5,TRBV5-6,TRBD1,.
TGCGCCAGCAGTACCACAGGGGCCAATGGCTACACCTTC,CASSTTGANGYTF,TRBJ1-2,TRBV5-1,TRBD1,few
TGCGCCAGCAGCTTGGTGTCTAGCGGGAGTGTAGATACGCAGTATTTT,CASSLVSSGSVDTQYF,TRBJ2-3,TRBV5-1,TRBD2,few
TGTGCCAGCAGTCGGGGACTAGCGGGCACAGATACGCAGTATTTT,CASSRGLAGTDTQYF,TRBJ2-3,TRBV6-2/TRBV6-3,TRBD2,many
TGTGCCAGCAGCCGGGGACTACCTTCTTTTTTGGAGCAGTTCTTC,CASSRGLPSFLEQFF,TRBJ2-1,TRBV6-2/TRBV6-3,TRBD2,few
TGTGCCAGCAGCCTACGGACAGGGGGTGGATACGAGCAGTACTTC,CASSLRTGGGYEQYF,TRBJ2-7,TRBV7-2,TRBD1,.
TGTGCCAGCAGTTTATGGGACACCAACAACAATGAGCAGTTCTTC,CASSLWDTNNNEQFF,TRBJ2-1,TRBV12-3/TRBV12-4,.,few
TGTGCCAGCAGTGAGGTTTCTAGCGGGGGGAAGACAGATACGCAGTATTTT,CASSEVSSGGKTDTQYF,TRBJ2-3,TRBV12-3/TRBV12-4,TRBD2,.
TGCAGTGCTCCAGGGACAGGGGGAGGAGATACGCAGTATTTT,CSAPGTGGGDTQYF,TRBJ2-3,TRBV20-1,TRBD1,few
TGTGCCAGCAGCAAGACTAGCCGCTCCTACGAGCAGTACTTC,CASSKTSRSYEQYF,TRBJ2-7,TRBV7-8,TRBD2,.
TGTGCCAGCAGTGAATATCAGGGGAAGAGCTACACCTTC,CASSEYQGKSYTF,TRBJ1-2,TRBV25-1,.,many
TGTGCCAGCAGCCAGGCCCCGGCCTACGAGCAGTACTTC,CASSQAPAYEQYF,TRBJ2-7,TRBV4-2,.,.
TGTGCCAGCAGCCCACGGGCAGGGGGCGCAGATACGCAGTATTTT,CASSPRAGGADTQYF,TRBJ2-3,TRBV7-9,TRBD1,many
TGTGCCAGCAGCGCCCCAAACACCGGGGAGCTGTTTTTT,CASSAPNTGELFF,TRBJ2-2,TRBV9,.,few
TGTGCCAGCAGGACACAGGGGCGGCCGGAGACCCAGTACTTC,CASRTQGRPETQYF,TRBJ2-5,TRBV6-2/TRBV6-3,TRBD1,few
TGTGCCAGCAGGGAAACTAGGCTTAGAACAGATACGCAGTATTTT,CASRETRLRTDTQYF,TRBJ2-3,TRBV2,.,.
TGTGCCAGCAGTTTGGGCGGGGGACGTGCAGATACGCAGTATTTT,CASSLGGGRADTQYF,TRBJ2-3,TRBV12-3/TRBV12-4,TRBD2,.
TGTGCCAGCAGCGTGACAGGGATCGCTGCGGATACGCAGTATTTT,CASSVTGIAADTQYF,TRBJ2-3,TRBV9,TRBD1,few
TGTGCCAGCACCCCTAAGATATGGGCAAATCAGCCCCAGCATTTT,CASTPKIWANQPQHF,TRBJ1-5,TRBV28,.,few
TGTGCCAGCAGCACCCCAGGAGAATTTGGCTACACCTTC,CASSTPGEFGYTF,TRBJ1-2,TRBV21-1,.,few
TGTGCCAGCAGCCTCCGGGACCCCGAGAATTCACCCCTCCACTTT,CASSLRDPENSPLHF,TRBJ1-6,TRBV5-5,.,few
TGTGCCAGCAGCTTAGGTGGGGGCACCGACTACGAGCAGTACTTC,CASSLGGGTDYEQYF,TRBJ2-7,TRBV7-8,.,.